Here is one TCR beta chain with its context. What antigen it recognizes has not been identified. No clone much larger than this one lies a single base away; base qualities are absent. The data derive from a study of early T cells in non-severe SARS-CoV-2 infection (TCRdb year 2021). At the level of the whole study: Bulk RNA from unsorted whole blood was used for TCR sequencing, so alpha and beta chains could not be paired. On the study overall, not on this receptor specifically: VDJdb matching was skewed toward anti-spike CD8 responses and likely underestimated virus-specific expansions, missing private and CD4 specificities.

Deletion took 7 bases off V and 4 bases off J, with a span of 23 bases between the germline ends. From cysteine to valine, the CDR3 is 16 amino acids long. The DNA shown is the 48-base CDR3, in frame from base 1. Library preparation was by 5' RACE. For sequencing, a NextSeq 500 was employed. To correct for sequencing error and PCR bias, the TCR library protocol tagged individual cDNA molecules with unique molecular identifiers. Both TCR alpha and beta chains were sequenced, and tight co-correlation was observed between alpha and beta sequence abundances in each sample. In the paper's pipeline: Decombinator V4 was used to perform V gene, J gene and CDR3 annotation of TCR sequences. Expanded TCRs were defined as changing significantly between any two time points under a Poisson model with p below 0.0001. TCR abundances were normalised to the total number of TCRs sequenced in each sample and reported as counts per million. MAIT TCRs were defined by TRAV1-2 paired with TRAJ12, TRAJ20 or TRAJ33, and iNKT TCRs by TRAV10 paired with TRAJ18. A search of VDJdb, accessed on 1 November 2021, was run for TCRs annotated to CMV, EBV and SARS-CoV-2, with TCRs annotated for multiple antigens excluded. The public reads were quality trimmed at Q25 with fastp and then assembled into clones with MiXCR by TCRdb, keeping productive beta chains. Each entry merges the rows of one CDR3 protein and shows their most common DNA and genes. The V and J calls follow TCRdb's processing rather than the paper's. The sample table lists roughly 34,000 distinct CDR3 sequences, 7% to 7.5% of them with a count of one. The top ten hold less than 15% of the sample.

The study was a case-control design nested within a healthcare worker cohort in London, UK, with weekly nasopharyngeal swab PCR tests and blood sampling. Healthcare workers were recruited during the week of the UK lockdown, between 23 and 31 March 2020, and followed weekly for up to roughly 15 weeks. The sample in question was whole blood, obtained at baseline. This sequence originates from an adult who was a healthcare worker with PCR-confirmed SARS-CoV-2 infection or an uninfected control (not recorded which). The sequence links TRBV6-7 to TRBJ2-7; a weak D assignment points to TRBD2 (6 bases agree). TRBV6-7 is given ORF status, its function remaining uncertain. The nucleotide sequence reads TGTGCCAGCACCTCTCGGGGGTACCAAGGGGAGTACGAGCAGTACGTC. Translated, it gives CASTSRGYQGEYEQYV.